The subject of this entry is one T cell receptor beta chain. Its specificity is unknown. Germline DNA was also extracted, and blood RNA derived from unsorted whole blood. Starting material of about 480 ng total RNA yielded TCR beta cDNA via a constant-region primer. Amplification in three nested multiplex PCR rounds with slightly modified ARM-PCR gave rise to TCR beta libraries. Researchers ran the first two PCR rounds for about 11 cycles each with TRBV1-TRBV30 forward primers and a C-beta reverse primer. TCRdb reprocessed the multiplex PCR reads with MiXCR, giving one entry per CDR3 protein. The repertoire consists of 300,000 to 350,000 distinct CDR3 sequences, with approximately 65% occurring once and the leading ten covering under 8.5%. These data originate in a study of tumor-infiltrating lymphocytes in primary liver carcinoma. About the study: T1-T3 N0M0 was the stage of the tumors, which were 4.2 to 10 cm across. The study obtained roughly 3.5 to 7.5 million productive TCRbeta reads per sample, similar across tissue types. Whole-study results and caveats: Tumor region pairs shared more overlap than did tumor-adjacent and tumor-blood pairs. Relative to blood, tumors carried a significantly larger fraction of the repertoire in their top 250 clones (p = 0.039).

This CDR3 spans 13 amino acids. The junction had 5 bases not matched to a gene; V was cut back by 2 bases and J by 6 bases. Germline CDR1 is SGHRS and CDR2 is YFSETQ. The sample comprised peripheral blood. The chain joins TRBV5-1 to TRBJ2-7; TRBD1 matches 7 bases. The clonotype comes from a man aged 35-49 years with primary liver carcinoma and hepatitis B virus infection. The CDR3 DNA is TGCGCCAGCAGCTTTGACAGGGATCGCGAGCAGTACTTC. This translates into CASSFDRDREQYF.